The entry below gives a single T cell receptor beta chain sequence along with its context. Its antigen is not identified. This entry belongs to a study of T cell repertoires in cytomegalovirus infection. On the study more broadly: CMV infection plus the matching HLA type was flagged by public TCR beta signatures.

The V gene's germline CDR1 is DFQATT and CDR2 SNEGSKA (reference sequence). With 2 bases removed from V and 4 bases from J, the gap between germline ends came to 5 bases. The CDR3 is 11 amino acids. MiXCR, run by TCRdb on the reads, gives a single entry per CDR3 protein. The sample records hundreds of thousands of distinct CDR3 sequences, 15% to 20% being singletons. Regarding the study as a whole: CMV-specific HLA-C-restricted TCR beta clonotypes dominated the ex vivo response.

The origin of this receptor is a human donor in good health (CMV status not recorded). Some clones in this sample may be carry-over from other donors' samples. The sequencing input was PBMCs. This chain links TRBV20-1 with TRBJ1-2; D unresolved. The CDR3 sequence: CSARPGYGYTF. The CDR3 DNA sequence: TGCAGTGCTAGACCTGGCTATGGCTACACCTTC.